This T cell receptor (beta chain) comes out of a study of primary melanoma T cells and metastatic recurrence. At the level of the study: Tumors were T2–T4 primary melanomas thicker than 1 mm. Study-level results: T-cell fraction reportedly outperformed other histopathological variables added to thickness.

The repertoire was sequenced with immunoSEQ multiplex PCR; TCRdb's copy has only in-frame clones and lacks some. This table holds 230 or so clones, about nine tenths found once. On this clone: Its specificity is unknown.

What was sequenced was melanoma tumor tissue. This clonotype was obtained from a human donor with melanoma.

The CDR3 nucleotides are TGTGCCAGTAGTATCGAGGCTGTTGGCGGTGGCTACACCTTC. Translated, it gives CASSIEAVGGGYTF. J is TRBJ1-2 and V is TRBV19; D not certain. Germline loops: CDR1 LNHDA, CDR2 SQIVND (reference sequence). This CDR3 region has 14 residues. V lost 3 bases, J lost 7 bases, and 15 bases lay in between.